The 23 T cell receptor beta chains in this list originate from one sample, sequenced in a study of low-dose radiotherapy and immunotherapy resistance in tumors. The sample's time point: after trial treatment. Treatment of the sample: LDRT plus nivolumab, ipilimumab, low-dose cyclophosphamide and aspirin (RACIN trial). TRAV and TRBV primers primed cDNA for both TCRalpha and TCRbeta. TCR amplification used 20 to 25 PCR cycles, a constant-region primer and a V-primer adapter. TCRdb reprocessed the reads via MiXCR and lists one record per CDR3 protein. The sample carries approximately 84,000 distinct CDR3 sequences, around 17% recorded once. Material: PBMCs, obtained after low-dose radiotherapy plus immunotherapy. These receptors were collected from a male donor with prostate cancer.

Comments on this clonotype: Germline and junction disagree at one end, which may indicate a read error. This sequence joins TRBV10-1 and TRBJ1-5; 7 nucleotides align to TRBD1. The germline gives CDR1 WNHNN, CDR2 SYGVQD (reference sequence). This CDR3 region has 17 residues. The CDR3 bases are TGCGCCAGCAGCCTCCCCCTCGAGACAGGGACGGATCAGCTCCAGCATTTT. Protein sequence: CASSLPLETGTDQLQHF.

A remark on this clonotype: A far larger clone is off by one base, so a read error is likely. The CDR3 DNA sequence: TGTGCCAGCAGCCTTAAGGGACTGCGCTCCAAAGAGACCCAGTACTTC. Amino acids: CASSLKGLRSKETQYF. This chain uses TRBV5-5 with TRBJ2-5; D perhaps matches TRBD2 (6 bases). Germline V gene sequence: CDR1 SGHKS, CDR2 YYEKEE (reference sequence). The CDR3 consists of 16 residues. Deletions cut 4 bases from V and 3 bases from J, with 19 bases between.

This clonotype was recorded at least ten times. The rearrangement joins TRBV15 to TRBJ2-2; no firm D call. The CDR3 has 12 residues. CDR1 and CDR2 (germline): LNHNV, YYDKDF (reference sequence). V was shortened by 0 bases and J by 5 bases, with 1 base between the two germline ends. This chain's CDR3 is CATSRETGELFF. The CDR3 bases are TGTGCCACCAGCAGAGAGACCGGGGAGCTGTTTTTT.

This clonotype was seen at least ten times. This rearrangement joins TRBV20-1 to TRBJ2-2; perhaps D is TRBD1 or TRBD2 (5 bases each). Trimming pared 7 bases from V and 1 base from J, leaving 13 bases between. CDR1 DFQATT and CDR2 SNEGSKA come from the germline V gene (reference sequence). The CDR3 contains 14 residues. The CDR3: CSVSGRMNTGELFF. The CDR3 DNA reads TGCAGTGTTTCGGGACGGATGAACACCGGGGAGCTGTTTTTT.

The rearrangement uses TRBV19 and TRBJ1-6; D is undetermined. The germline V gene has CDR1 LNHDA and CDR2 SQIVND (reference sequence). CDR3 length equals 13 residues. V lost 7 bases to trimming and J lost 8 bases, with 12 bases between them. The DNA of the CDR3 is TGTGCCAGTAACCGGCAGACCGATTCACCCCTCCACTTT. Encoded protein: CASNRQTDSPLHF.

Ten or more counts support this clonotype. The chain has TRBV7-2 and TRBJ2-2, with no clear D. V gave up 5 bases and J gave up 0 bases, with 10 bases separating them. There are 15 residues in the CDR3. The germline CDR1 and CDR2 sequences are SGHTA and FQGNSA. The CDR3: CASSPTNSNTGELFF. CDR3 nucleotides: TGTGCCAGCAGCCCGACAAACTCGAACACCGGGGAGCTGTTTTTT.

This clonotype was recorded at least ten times. The chain couples TRBV5-4 to TRBJ2-1; 12 nucleotides line up with TRBD2. V lost 4 bases, J lost 6 bases, and 8 bases stayed unmatched. The CDR3 spans 16 residues. CDR1 and CDR2 from the germline V gene are SGHNT and YYREEE (reference sequence). The CDR3 loop is CASSPGLAGMGNEQFF. The CDR3 region has the DNA TGTGCCAGCAGCCCCGGACTAGCGGGAATGGGCAATGAGCAGTTCTTC.

This clonotype was picked up many times. This chain connects TRBV7-9 to TRBJ1-4, with TRBD1 matching over 7 bases. This CDR3 is 17 amino acids long. The V gene end was trimmed by 6 bases and the J gene end by 0 bases; junction bases not matched to a gene: 10. Looked up from germline, CDR1 is SEHNR and CDR2 is FQNEAQ (reference sequence). The CDR3 spells CASSPTGTDATNEKLFF. The CDR3 nucleotides are TGTGCCAGCAGTCCAACCGGGACAGATGCAACTAATGAAAAACTGTTTTTT.

This clonotype was seen repeatedly, ten times or more. The chain recombines TRBV7-6 with TRBJ2-3; TRBD2 matches 8 bases. In germline, CDR1 is SGHVS, CDR2 FNYEAQ. The CDR3 length is 16 residues. Losses at the gene ends were 4 bases for V and 2 bases for J; bases not matched to a gene: 8. CDR3 loop: CASSSGSSGITDTQYF. The CDR3 DNA reads TGTGCCAGCAGCTCAGGGAGTAGCGGGATCACAGATACGCAGTATTTT.

In this sample, this clonotype turned up many times. The chain uses TRBV6-2 or TRBV6-3 and TRBJ1-5, with D hard to call. CDR1 and CDR2 from the germline V gene are MNHEY and SVGEGT. The ends were cut back, 10 bases at V and 2 bases at J, with 15 bases in the middle. The CDR3 runs to 14 residues. The CDR3 region is CATRKGLGNQPQHF. CDR3 nucleotides: TGTGCCACCCGCAAGGGATTAGGCAATCAGCCCCAGCATTTT.

This clonotype showed up just a few times. A read error is the likely source, as a far larger clone sits one nucleotide away. The chain recombines TRBV28 with TRBJ2-4, with TRBD2 identical over 8 bases. The CDR3 runs to 15 residues. V trimming: 5 bases; J trimming: 13 bases; junction bases outside the gene matches: 16. Germline CDR1 and CDR2: MDHEN and SYDVKM. The CDR3 DNA follows: TGTGCCAGCAGTGGCAGTTCGGGGGGGTACAATGAGCAGTACTTC. Its protein is CASSGSSGGYNEQYF.

A few counts support this clonotype. The chain is built from TRBV20-1 and TRBJ1-1; D uncertain. The V gene's germline CDR1 is DFQATT and CDR2 SNEGSKA (reference sequence). The CDR3 totals 12 residues. DNA of the CDR3: TGCAGGACGAAGGCAGGAAACACTGAAGCTTTCTTT. Residues: CRTKAGNTEAFF.

This clonotype appeared many times. J is TRBJ2-3 and V is TRBV20-1, with D uncertain. This CDR3 is 13 amino acids long. V was clipped by 3 bases and J by 1 base, with 8 bases between them. The germline gives CDR1 DFQATT, CDR2 SNEGSKA (reference sequence). CDR3 in amino acids: CSASPPGTDTQYF. DNA for the CDR3: TGCAGTGCTAGCCCCCCAGGCACAGATACGCAGTATTTT.

As regards this clonotype: A far larger clone differs by one base, so this is likely a read error. This chain connects TRBV5-1 to TRBJ2-1; 10 positions match TRBD2. The ends lost 4 bases at V and 10 bases at J; junction bases unmatched: 8. The CDR3 consists of 14 residues. Germline V lookup: CDR1 SGHRS, CDR2 YFSETQ. The CDR3 here is CASSLSGRKYEQFF. The CDR3 DNA follows: TGCGCCAGCAGCCTTAGCGGGAGGAAGTACGAGCAGTTCTTC. Full variable domain (missing parts from reference TRBV5-1 and TRBJ2-1): KAGVTQTPRYLIKTRGQQVTLSCSPISGHRSVSWYQQTPGQGLQFLFEYFSETQRNKGNFPGRFSGRQFSNSRSEMNVSTLELGDSALYLCASSLSGRKYEQFFGPGTRLTVL.

This clonotype was seen many times. The chain has TRBV28 and TRBJ2-1, with no clear D. The ends were cut back, 7 bases at V and 7 bases at J, with 11 bases in the middle. The germline CDR1 and CDR2 sequences are MDHEN and SYDVKM. The CDR3 is 12 amino acids. The CDR3 nucleotides are TGTGCCAGCACCAGGACGTCAAATGAGCAGTTCTTC. Translation gives CASTRTSNEQFF.

In this sample, this clonotype turned up many times. The rearrangement joins TRBV15 to TRBJ2-5; 9 nucleotides match TRBD1. CDR3 size: 15 residues. Germline loops: CDR1 LNHNV, CDR2 YYDKDF (reference sequence). V lost 1 base and J lost 2; bases outside the gene matches: 2. The CDR3 loop is CATSRGGQGQETQYF. DNA for the CDR3: TGTGCCACCAGCAGAGGAGGACAGGGGCAAGAGACCCAGTACTTC. The complete variable domain, with remaining parts taken from reference TRBV15 and TRBJ2-5, reads DAMVIQNPRYQVTQFGKPVTLSCSQTLNHNVMYWYQQKSSQAPKLLFHYYDKDFNNEADTPDNFQSRRPNTSFCFLDIRSPGLGDTAMYLCATSRGGQGQETQYFGPGTRLLVL.

This clonotype was counted ten times or more. The CDR3 here is CASSADRDTEAFF. The CDR3 coding sequence is TGTGCCAGCAGCGCCGACAGGGACACTGAAGCTTTCTTT. The V call is TRBV7-8, the J call TRBJ1-1; TRBD1 agrees at 7 bases. Per the germline V gene, CDR1 is SGHVS and CDR2 is FQNEAQ. This CDR3 is 13 amino acids long. V shed 5 bases, J shed 3 bases, and the junction held 3 bases outside the gene matches.

This clonotype was recorded once. The chain links TRBV28 to TRBJ2-7; TRBD2 aligns across 11 bases. This CDR3 region has 15 residues. Trimming at V came to 6 bases and at J to 7 bases, leaving 11 bases not matched to a gene. Germline-derived CDR1 and CDR2 are MDHEN and SYDVKM. The chain's CDR3 is CASSNPVAGGGEQYF. As DNA, the CDR3 is TGTGCCAGCAGCAACCCGGTAGCGGGAGGGGGGGAGCAGTACTTC. Full variable domain (missing parts from reference TRBV28 and TRBJ2-7): DVKVTQSSRYLVKRTGEKVFLECVQDMDHENMFWYRQDPGLGLRLIYFSYDVKMKEKGDIPEGYSVSREKKERFSLILESASTNQTSMYLCASSNPVAGGGEQYFGPGTRLTVT.

V and J are TRBV30 and TRBJ2-7; D possibly corresponds to TRBD2 (6 bases). Germline V gives CDR1 GTSNPN, CDR2 SVGIG (reference sequence). With 2 bases removed from V and 3 bases from J, the gap between germline ends came to 8 bases. CDR3 length: 12 residues. The CDR3 reads CAWSQTSYEQYF. The CDR3 DNA reads TGTGCCTGGAGTCAGACTAGCTACGAGCAGTACTTC.

Ten or more counts support this clonotype. The CDR3 reads CASSSRGDSYNEQFF. In DNA, the CDR3 is TGTGCCAGTAGTAGTCGGGGAGATTCCTACAATGAGCAGTTCTTC. The genes are TRBV19 and TRBJ2-1, with D perhaps TRBD2 (5 bases). V was shortened by 4 bases and J by 1 base, with 11 bases between the two germline ends. This CDR3 has 15 residues. Germline V gives CDR1 LNHDA, CDR2 SQIVND (reference sequence).

This clonotype has ten or more counts. The chain combines TRBV4-1 with TRBJ2-3, with 8 positions matching TRBD2. Germline-derived CDR1 and CDR2 are MGHRA and YSYEKL. V trimming: 4 bases; J trimming: 0 bases; junction bases outside the gene matches: 9. This CDR3 is 17 amino acids long. Here the CDR3 DNA reads TGCGCCAGCAGCCGGTCCGGGGGGGGTCGAAGCACAGATACGCAGTATTTT. This gives the protein CASSRSGGGRSTDTQYF.

Worth noting for this clonotype: A far larger clone is only one base removed, so a read error is likely. The rearrangement joins TRBV24-1 to TRBJ2-1, with 7 bases fitting TRBD2. The germline V gene encodes CDR1 KGHDR and CDR2 SFDVKD. V lost 2 bases, J lost 10 bases, and 10 bases stayed unmatched. This CDR3 region has 15 residues. This CDR3 is CATSDSTSAYYEQFF. The CDR3 DNA follows: TGTGCCACCAGTGATTCTACTAGCGCCTACTACGAGCAGTTCTTC.

The chain has TRBV12-3 or TRBV12-4 and TRBJ2-1; the D gene is possibly TRBD1 (5 bases). The CDR3 loop spans 15 amino acids. Trimming took 4 bases from V and 0 from J, leaving 10 bases between them. The chain's CDR3 is CASSWSGISYNEQFF. The CDR3, as DNA: TGTGCCAGCAGTTGGTCAGGGATCTCCTACAATGAGCAGTTCTTC.